This is a list of T cell receptor beta chains from one sample in a study of post-analysis software for immune sequencing data. TCRdb re-derived calls from the PCR reads in MiXCR, one entry per CDR3 protein. Of roughly 620,000 distinct CDR3 sequences in the sample, 44% are singletons; the top ten hold roughly 1.7%. The sequencing input was blood. The receptors derive from a girl aged 10-17 years with multiple sclerosis. Both conserved end residues are part of each CDR3. A D gene is named only where the DNA matches it firmly. Clone size is given for some rows only: seen once, a few or many times, or a class if the clone is expanded.

TRBJ2-5	few	-	TRBV10-3	CAIREDPFSQETQYF	TGTGCCATCAGGGAGGACCCCTTCTCCCAAGAGACCCAGTACTTC
TRBJ2-5	few	TRBD1	TRBV12-3/TRBV12-4	CASRTGEGLETQYF	TGTGCCAGCAGGACAGGGGAAGGGTTAGAGACCCAGTACTTC
TRBJ2-7	-	-	TRBV20-1	CSARRAGVYEQYF	TGCAGTGCTAGAAGGGCAGGGGTCTACGAGCAGTACTTC
TRBJ2-5	few	-	TRBV20-1	CSAEPETGETQYF	TGCAGTGCTGAGCCAGAGACAGGCGAGACCCAGTACTTC
TRBJ2-5	-	-	TRBV27	CASSFTGPKYQETQYF	TGTGCCAGCAGTTTCACAGGGCCGAAGTACCAAGAGACCCAGTACTTC
TRBJ2-6	-	-	TRBV5-1	CASSRSVSGANVLTF	TGCGCCAGCTCACGCTCGGTCTCTGGGGCCAACGTCCTGACTTTC
TRBJ1-2	-	-	TRBV12-3/TRBV12-4	CASSHQGLDGYTF	TGTGCCAGCAGCCACCAGGGGCTGGATGGCTACACCTTC
TRBJ1-2	-	TRBD1	TRBV5-1	CASSLDGQGNFGYTF	TGCGCCAGCAGCTTGGACGGACAGGGGAACTTTGGCTACACCTTC
TRBJ2-3	few	TRBD2	TRBV20-1	CSAGTSGSADTQYF	TGCAGTGCTGGGACTAGCGGTTCCGCAGATACGCAGTATTTT
TRBJ2-4	-	TRBD2	TRBV12-3/TRBV12-4	CASSPLAGEKNIQYF	TGTGCCAGCAGTCCCCTAGCGGGGGAAAAAAACATTCAGTACTTC
TRBJ2-5	-	-	TRBV2	CASSGGGFGETQYF	TGTGCCAGCAGTGGAGGGGGATTTGGGGAGACCCAGTACTTC
TRBJ2-1	few	TRBD2	TRBV6-5	CASRVTSGNEQFF	TGTGCCAGCAGAGTGACTAGCGGTAACGAGCAGTTCTTC
TRBJ2-3	-	-	TRBV7-6	CASSPTRRTTDTQYF	TGTGCCAGCAGCCCAACTAGGCGGACCACAGATACGCAGTATTTT
TRBJ2-3	-	-	TRBV12-3/TRBV12-4	CASRQRAKDTRYF	TGTGCCAGCCGCCAGAGGGCGAAGGATACGCGGTATTTT
TRBJ2-6	-	TRBD1	TRBV9	CASSALTGTGRTGANVPTF	TGTGCCAGCAGCGCCTTAACCGGGACAGGGCGGACTGGGGCCAACGTCCCGACTTTC
TRBJ2-3	-	-	TRBV5-4	CASSLGDTTDTQYF	TGTGCCAGCAGCTTGGGGGATACCACAGATACGCAGTATTTT
TRBJ2-5	-	TRBD2	TRBV9	CASSASGLAEIPQYF	TGTGCCAGCAGCGCGTCGGGACTAGCGGAAATTCCCCAGTACTTC
TRBJ2-2	few	-	TRBV29-1	CSGGSGELFF	TGCAGCGGTGGTTCCGGGGAGCTGTTTTTT
TRBJ1-5	-	TRBD1	TRBV27	CASSRTGGLGQPQHF	TGTGCCAGCAGCCGGACAGGGGGCTTAGGGCAGCCCCAGCATTTT
TRBJ1-2	once	-	TRBV7-2	CASSLTRDVNGYTF	TGTGCCAGCAGCTTAACAAGGGACGTGAATGGCTACACCTTC
TRBJ1-2	-	-	TRBV7-6	CASSFRDPFYGYTF	TGTGCCAGCAGCTTCCGGGACCCTTTCTATGGCTACACCTTC
TRBJ2-7	-	-	TRBV5-1	CASSTAAGAGTAYEQYF	TGCGCCAGCAGCACCGCAGCGGGAGCCGGGACAGCTTACGAGCAGTACTTC
TRBJ1-2	-	TRBD1	TRBV5-1	CASTSPRGQSPNYGYTF	TGCGCCAGCACCTCCCCTAGGGGGCAGAGTCCCAACTATGGCTACACCTTC
TRBJ2-3	-	TRBD1	TRBV6-1	CASSVRDRVVADTQYF	TGTGCCAGCAGTGTCCGGGACAGGGTAGTAGCAGATACGCAGTATTTT
TRBJ1-2	-	-	TRBV27	CASSLVSVKFLYGYTF	TGTGCCAGCAGTTTAGTATCGGTTAAATTCCTCTATGGCTACACCTTC
TRBJ2-3	-	-	TRBV5-6	CASSLLPDTQYF	TGTGCCAGCAGCTTGCTTCCAGATACGCAGTATTTT